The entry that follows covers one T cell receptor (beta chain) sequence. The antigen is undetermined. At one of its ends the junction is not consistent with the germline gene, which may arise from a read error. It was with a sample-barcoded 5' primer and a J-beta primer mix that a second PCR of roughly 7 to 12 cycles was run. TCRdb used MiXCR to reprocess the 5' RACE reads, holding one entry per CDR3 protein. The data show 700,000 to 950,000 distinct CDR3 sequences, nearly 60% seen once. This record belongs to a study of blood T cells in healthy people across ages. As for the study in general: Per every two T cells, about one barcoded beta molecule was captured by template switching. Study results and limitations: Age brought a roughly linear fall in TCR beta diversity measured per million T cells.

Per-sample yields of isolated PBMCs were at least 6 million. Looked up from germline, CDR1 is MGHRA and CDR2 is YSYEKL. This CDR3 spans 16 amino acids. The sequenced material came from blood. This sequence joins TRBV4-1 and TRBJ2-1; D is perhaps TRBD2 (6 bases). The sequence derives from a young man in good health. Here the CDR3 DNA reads TGTGCCAGCAGTGGCCAGGCGGGGAGCTCCTACAATGAGCAGTTCTTC. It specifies CASSGQAGSSYNEQFF.